This is a list of T cell receptor beta chains from one sample in a study of blood T cell repertoires in COVID-19. Profiled with immunoSEQ multiplex PCR; TCRdb holds only in-frame clones, not every one. The sample lists about 64,000 clones; 80% to 90% were seen once. The sample comprised peripheral blood. Receptor source: an older woman with acute or convalescent COVID-19. Both conserved end residues are part of each CDR3. The D gene is left open where the match is weak. Clone size is shown for a subset of rows, as once, few, many or a class of expanded clone.

abundance: -; j_gene: TRBJ1-1; d_gene: -; v_gene: TRBV19; CDR3aa: CASSTGGMSRTEAFF; CDR3nt: TGTGCCAGTAGTACCGGGGGGATGTCACGCACTGAAGCTTTCTTT
abundance: -; j_gene: TRBJ2-7; d_gene: TRBD1; v_gene: TRBV9; CDR3aa: CASSVGGTGSSYEQYF; CDR3nt: TGTGCCAGCAGCGTAGGTGGGACAGGGTCCTCCTACGAGCAGTACTTC
abundance: -; j_gene: TRBJ2-1; d_gene: TRBD2; v_gene: TRBV11-2; CDR3aa: CASSPRTSGGYNEQFF; CDR3nt: TGTGCCAGCAGCCCCAGGACTAGCGGGGGCTACAATGAGCAGTTCTTC
abundance: -; j_gene: TRBJ2-1; d_gene: TRBD2; v_gene: TRBV6-5; CDR3aa: CASSYSIAGGENEQFF; CDR3nt: TGTGCCAGCAGTTACTCGATAGCGGGGGGAGAGAATGAGCAGTTCTTC
abundance: -; j_gene: TRBJ2-3; d_gene: TRBD2; v_gene: TRBV10-2; CDR3aa: CASGTSVPQYF; CDR3nt: TGCGCCAGCGGGACTAGCGTTCCGCAGTATTTT
abundance: -; j_gene: TRBJ2-3; d_gene: -; v_gene: TRBV9; CDR3aa: CASSVAAPGYTQYF; CDR3nt: TGTGCCAGCAGCGTAGCTGCCCCGGGTTATACGCAGTATTTT
abundance: once; j_gene: TRBJ2-1; d_gene: TRBD2; v_gene: TRBV7-9; CDR3aa: CASSRPSGVVNEQFF; CDR3nt: TGTGCCAGCAGCCGACCTAGCGGGGTGGTGAATGAGCAGTTCTTC
abundance: -; j_gene: TRBJ1-2; d_gene: TRBD1; v_gene: TRBV9; CDR3aa: CASSVADRGRGYTF; CDR3nt: TGTGCCAGCAGCGTAGCCGACAGGGGGCGCGGCTACACCTTC
abundance: -; j_gene: TRBJ2-3; d_gene: TRBD2; v_gene: TRBV6-6; CDR3aa: CSARGGGADTQYF; CDR3nt: TGTTCCGCTCGGGGGGGCGGGGCAGATACGCAGTATTTT
abundance: -; j_gene: TRBJ2-3; d_gene: -; v_gene: TRBV7-9; CDR3aa: CASSPGFSTDTQYF; CDR3nt: TGTGCCAGCAGCCCGGGTTTTAGCACAGATACGCAGTATTTT
abundance: -; j_gene: TRBJ1-1; d_gene: -; v_gene: TRBV5-5; CDR3aa: CASSLKQFSMNTEAFF; CDR3nt: TGTGCCAGCAGCTTGAAACAGTTTTCTATGAACACTGAAGCTTTCTTT
abundance: -; j_gene: TRBJ2-3; d_gene: -; v_gene: TRBV5-4; CDR3aa: CASSPLAADATDTQYF; CDR3nt: TGTGCCAGCAGCCCCCTGGCAGCGGACGCCACAGATACGCAGTATTTT
abundance: -; j_gene: TRBJ1-1; d_gene: -; v_gene: TRBV2; CDR3aa: CASSAVLNTEAFF; CDR3nt: TGTGCCAGCAGTGCGGTCTTGAACACTGAAGCTTTCTTT
abundance: -; j_gene: TRBJ1-2; d_gene: TRBD1; v_gene: TRBV30; CDR3aa: CALDRTNYGYTF; CDR3nt: TGTGCCTTGGACAGGACTAACTATGGCTACACCTTC
abundance: -; j_gene: TRBJ1-1; d_gene: -; v_gene: TRBV5-1; CDR3aa: CASSSRQENTEAFF; CDR3nt: TGCGCCAGCAGTTCTAGACAGGAGAACACTGAAGCTTTCTTT
abundance: -; j_gene: TRBJ1-1; d_gene: -; v_gene: TRBV7-9; CDR3aa: CASSLASENTEAFF; CDR3nt: TGTGCCAGCAGCTTAGCTTCAGAAAACACTGAAGCTTTCTTT
abundance: -; j_gene: TRBJ1-5; d_gene: -; v_gene: TRBV21-1; CDR3aa: CASSTGTGLDNQPQHF; CDR3nt: TGTGCCAGCAGCACCGGAACAGGGCTGGACAATCAGCCCCAGCATTTT
abundance: -; j_gene: TRBJ2-7; d_gene: -; v_gene: TRBV6-1; CDR3aa: CASSEFNAGTSYEQYF; CDR3nt: TGTGCCAGCAGTGAATTTAATGCGGGGACCTCCTACGAGCAGTACTTC
abundance: -; j_gene: TRBJ1-5; d_gene: TRBD1; v_gene: TRBV20-1; CDR3aa: CSASIQGGNQPQHF; CDR3nt: TGCAGTGCTAGTATCCAGGGGGGAAATCAGCCCCAGCATTTT
abundance: few; j_gene: TRBJ1-6; d_gene: -; v_gene: TRBV6-1; CDR3aa: CASSEGQGNSPLHF; CDR3nt: TGTGCCAGCAGTGAAGGCCAGGGGAATTCACCCCTCCACTTT
abundance: few; j_gene: TRBJ2-7; d_gene: -; v_gene: TRBV10-3; CDR3aa: CAISGGAAGTYEQYF; CDR3nt: TGTGCCATCAGTGGGGGAGCGGCCGGAACCTACGAGCAGTACTTC
abundance: -; j_gene: TRBJ1-4; d_gene: TRBD1; v_gene: TRBV2; CDR3aa: CASRGQTLNEKLFF; CDR3nt: TGTGCCAGCAGGGGACAGACCCTTAATGAAAAACTGTTTTTT
abundance: -; j_gene: TRBJ2-7; d_gene: -; v_gene: TRBV2; CDR3aa: CASSAGYDKEQYF; CDR3nt: TGTGCCAGCAGTGCAGGTTACGATAAGGAGCAGTACTTC
abundance: -; j_gene: TRBJ1-4; d_gene: -; v_gene: TRBV4-2; CDR3aa: CASSQVTERTNEKLFF; CDR3nt: TGTGCCAGCAGCCAAGTAACGGAGCGTACTAATGAAAAACTGTTTTTT
abundance: few; j_gene: TRBJ2-2; d_gene: TRBD2; v_gene: TRBV19; CDR3aa: CASSSGTSGTGELFF; CDR3nt: TGTGCCAGTAGTTCCGGGACTAGCGGCACCGGGGAGCTGTTTTTT
abundance: -; j_gene: TRBJ1-1; d_gene: -; v_gene: TRBV12-3/TRBV12-4; CDR3aa: CASTLQPNTEAFF; CDR3nt: TGTGCCAGCACTCTACAGCCGAACACTGAAGCTTTCTTT
abundance: -; j_gene: TRBJ1-1; d_gene: -; v_gene: TRBV6-1; CDR3aa: CASSEALDGPRAFF; CDR3nt: TGTGCCAGCAGTGAAGCGCTTGATGGGCCTCGAGCTTTCTTT
abundance: -; j_gene: TRBJ1-4; d_gene: -; v_gene: TRBV2; CDR3aa: CASTKGGLNEKLFF; CDR3nt: TGTGCCAGCACCAAAGGGGGTTTAAATGAAAAACTGTTTTTT
abundance: -; j_gene: TRBJ1-4; d_gene: -; v_gene: TRBV7-9; CDR3aa: CASSSSGVSNEKLFF; CDR3nt: TGTGCCAGCAGCTCCTCAGGCGTGAGTAATGAAAAACTGTTTTTT
abundance: -; j_gene: TRBJ2-7; d_gene: -; v_gene: TRBV7-6; CDR3aa: CASSLGIAVTYEQYF; CDR3nt: TGTGCCAGCAGCTTAGGAATAGCGGTAACCTACGAGCAGTACTTC
abundance: -; j_gene: TRBJ2-7; d_gene: -; v_gene: TRBV18; CDR3aa: CASSTGGDKSYEQYF; CDR3nt: TGTGCCAGCTCAACGGGGGGCGACAAATCCTACGAGCAGTACTTC
abundance: -; j_gene: TRBJ1-3; d_gene: -; v_gene: TRBV5-1; CDR3aa: CASSPETGKSSGNTIYF; CDR3nt: TGCGCCAGCAGCCCGGAGACAGGAAAAAGCTCTGGAAACACCATATATTTT
abundance: -; j_gene: TRBJ1-3; d_gene: -; v_gene: TRBV19; CDR3aa: CASTPGHAGGNTIYF; CDR3nt: TGTGCCAGTACCCCCGGCCACGCGGGGGGAAACACCATATATTTT
abundance: -; j_gene: TRBJ2-7; d_gene: -; v_gene: TRBV5-1; CDR3aa: CASTPGGTATYEQYF; CDR3nt: TGCGCCAGCACTCCCGGAGGCACGGCTACCTACGAGCAGTACTTC
abundance: -; j_gene: TRBJ2-1; d_gene: -; v_gene: TRBV2; CDR3aa: CASSEGPYSNEQFF; CDR3nt: TGTGCCAGCAGTGAGGGGCCCTACTCCAATGAGCAGTTCTTC
abundance: -; j_gene: TRBJ1-5; d_gene: TRBD1; v_gene: TRBV20-1; CDR3aa: CSASTGGAVNQPQHF; CDR3nt: TGCAGTGCTAGTACAGGGGGCGCGGTAAATCAGCCCCAGCATTTT
abundance: -; j_gene: TRBJ1-3; d_gene: -; v_gene: TRBV20-1; CDR3aa: CSARRGNTIYF; CDR3nt: TGCAGTGCCCGTCGGGGGAACACCATATATTTT
abundance: few; j_gene: TRBJ1-2; d_gene: -; v_gene: TRBV5-1; CDR3aa: CASTLTDPNYGYTF; CDR3nt: TGCGCCAGCACCTTGACAGATCCTAACTATGGCTACACCTTC
abundance: -; j_gene: TRBJ1-5; d_gene: -; v_gene: TRBV27; CDR3aa: CASSLRISNQPQHF; CDR3nt: TGTGCCAGCAGTTTGCGAATTAGCAATCAGCCCCAGCATTTT
abundance: -; j_gene: TRBJ2-3; d_gene: TRBD2; v_gene: TRBV9; CDR3aa: CASSVDAGVDTQYF; CDR3nt: TGTGCCAGCAGCGTAGACGCGGGAGTAGATACGCAGTATTTT
abundance: -; j_gene: TRBJ2-3; d_gene: -; v_gene: TRBV7-8; CDR3aa: CASSRYTDTQYF; CDR3nt: TGTGCCAGCAGCCGATACACAGATACGCAGTATTTT
abundance: -; j_gene: TRBJ1-1; d_gene: TRBD1; v_gene: TRBV24-1; CDR3aa: CATSEGGTGNTEAFF; CDR3nt: TGTGCCACCAGTGAGGGGGGGACAGGGAACACTGAAGCTTTCTTT
abundance: -; j_gene: TRBJ1-5; d_gene: -; v_gene: TRBV2; CDR3aa: CASSVGRGAESNQPQHF; CDR3nt: TGTGCCAGCAGTGTTGGGCGGGGGGCGGAGAGCAATCAGCCCCAGCATTTT
abundance: -; j_gene: TRBJ1-1; d_gene: TRBD1; v_gene: TRBV19; CDR3aa: CASSRDREGTEAFF; CDR3nt: TGTGCCAGTAGTAGGGACAGGGAGGGCACTGAAGCTTTCTTT
abundance: -; j_gene: TRBJ1-2; d_gene: -; v_gene: TRBV2; CDR3aa: CASSESGGPNYGYTF; CDR3nt: TGTGCCAGCAGTGAAAGCGGAGGACCGAACTATGGCTACACCTTC
abundance: -; j_gene: TRBJ1-2; d_gene: TRBD1; v_gene: TRBV9; CDR3aa: CASSPTGGDYGYTF; CDR3nt: TGTGCCAGCAGCCCGACAGGGGGCGACTATGGCTACACCTTC
abundance: -; j_gene: TRBJ2-2; d_gene: -; v_gene: TRBV24-1; CDR3aa: CATRAPGSVTGELFF; CDR3nt: TGTGCCACCAGGGCTCCAGGGTCCGTCACCGGGGAGCTGTTTTTT
abundance: -; j_gene: TRBJ2-1; d_gene: -; v_gene: TRBV9; CDR3aa: CASSVGGENEQFF; CDR3nt: TGTGCCAGCAGCGTAGGCGGGGAAAATGAGCAGTTCTTC
abundance: -; j_gene: TRBJ2-2; d_gene: -; v_gene: TRBV5-6; CDR3aa: CASSQGGGFPTGELFF; CDR3nt: TGTGCCAGCAGCCAGGGTGGTGGCTTCCCAACCGGGGAGCTGTTTTTT
abundance: -; j_gene: TRBJ1-5; d_gene: -; v_gene: TRBV7-2; CDR3aa: CASSLETGFNQPQHF; CDR3nt: TGTGCCAGCAGCTTGGAGACCGGGTTCAATCAGCCCCAGCATTTT
abundance: -; j_gene: TRBJ1-4; d_gene: -; v_gene: TRBV5-1; CDR3aa: CASSYGRGASEKLFF; CDR3nt: TGCGCCAGCTCATACGGCCGCGGGGCCAGTGAAAAACTGTTTTTT
abundance: -; j_gene: TRBJ2-5; d_gene: TRBD1; v_gene: TRBV6-5; CDR3aa: CASSYSRDSNQETQYF; CDR3nt: TGTGCCAGCAGTTACTCCCGGGACAGCAACCAAGAGACCCAGTACTTC
abundance: -; j_gene: TRBJ2-1; d_gene: -; v_gene: TRBV7-2; CDR3aa: CASTLAGTSNEQFF; CDR3nt: TGTGCCAGCACCCTAGCCGGGACTTCTAATGAGCAGTTCTTC
abundance: -; j_gene: TRBJ1-5; d_gene: -; v_gene: TRBV6-5; CDR3aa: CASSYSRGVSNQPQHF; CDR3nt: TGTGCCAGCAGTTACAGCAGGGGAGTTAGCAATCAGCCCCAGCATTTT
abundance: -; j_gene: TRBJ2-3; d_gene: -; v_gene: TRBV2; CDR3aa: CASSRVGATDTQYF; CDR3nt: TGTGCCAGCTCCCGAGTGGGGGCCACAGATACGCAGTATTTT
abundance: -; j_gene: TRBJ1-1; d_gene: -; v_gene: TRBV9; CDR3aa: CASSVEFRNTEAFF; CDR3nt: TGTGCCAGCAGCGTAGAATTCAGGAACACTGAAGCTTTCTTT
abundance: -; j_gene: TRBJ2-1; d_gene: TRBD2; v_gene: TRBV19; CDR3aa: CASSPLGLAGRDEQFF; CDR3nt: TGTGCCAGTAGTCCCCTCGGACTAGCGGGGCGGGATGAGCAGTTCTTC
abundance: -; j_gene: TRBJ1-2; d_gene: TRBD1; v_gene: TRBV6-5; CDR3aa: CASTLRDRGNYGYTF; CDR3nt: TGTGCCAGCACCTTGAGGGACAGGGGGAACTATGGCTACACCTTC
abundance: -; j_gene: TRBJ1-5; d_gene: -; v_gene: TRBV12-3/TRBV12-4; CDR3aa: CAISGGVDQPQHF; CDR3nt: TGTGCCATTTCGGGGGGGGTAGATCAGCCCCAGCATTTT
abundance: -; j_gene: TRBJ1-2; d_gene: TRBD1; v_gene: TRBV2; CDR3aa: CASSLKRDRVEGYTF; CDR3nt: TGTGCCAGCAGCCTCAAGCGGGACAGGGTGGAGGGCTACACCTTC